This TCR beta chain was sequenced in a study of blood T cell repertoires in COVID-19. Study overall: Some COVID-19 samples were acute and others convalescent; all came from the United States, Italy and Spain. Nucleic acid was either cDNA or gDNA, and it came from T cells, B-cell-depleted T cells, or PBMCs.

As handled by the study authors: Using reference gene primer amplification, nucleated cell counts were estimated. Clones were read by immunoSEQ multiplex PCR, and TCRdb kept only the in-frame ones, dropping some. The DNA was the basis for D and trimming; V, J and clone size are from that table. Of approximately 140,000 clones listed, approximately 88% are singletons. V was pared by 1 base and J by 5 bases, with 8 bases of the junction left unmatched. Looked up from germline, CDR1 is LGHDT and CDR2 is YNNKEL (reference sequence). This CDR3 is built from 17 residues. V gene TRBV3-1 (or the pseudogene TRBV3-2) combines with J gene TRBJ2-5; TRBD2 matches 12 bases. Sequencing was carried out using peripheral blood. This receptor was taken from a man between 60 and 75 years old with active or convalescent COVID-19. The CDR3 reads CASSQARTSGKGETQYF. In DNA form, the CDR3 reads TGTGCCAGCAGCCAAGCGCGGACTAGCGGGAAAGGCGAGACCCAGTACTTC.